The clone carrying this T cell receptor beta chain has only one observation. The antigen is undetermined. These data belong to a study of a mutant IDH1 vaccine in newly diagnosed glioma. As for time point: week 11, during vaccination. The content of each vaccine dose was 300 ug of mutant IDH1 20-mer peptide, and topical imiquimod accompanied it. The method was immunoSEQ multiplex PCR; TCRdb's version includes in-frame clones alone and lacks a portion of them. This table has 110,000 or so clones, about nine tenths appearing once. Trimming shortened V by 0 bases and J by 12 bases, and 9 bases separated the two germline ends. The CDR3 length is 11 residues. The V gene's germline CDR1 is SQVTM and CDR2 ANQGSEA.

The receptor was isolated from a woman in her 50s with glioma. This specimen was PBMCs, taken from a glioma patient whose treatment included an IDH1 peptide vaccine. The V and J genes are TRBV29-1 and TRBJ2-1; D is undetermined. CDR3 sequence (DNA): TGCAGCGTTGAAGATCCCCCCGGGCAGTTCTTC. It is translated as CSVEDPPGQFF.